This T cell receptor beta chain emerged from a study of T cell responses to AZD1222 COVID-19 vaccine. The CDR3 has 17 amino acids. V lost 3 bases, J lost 1 base, and 15 bases lay in between. CDR1 and CDR2 (germline): MGHDK, SYGVNS. General observations from the study: Most donors were white British, females outnumbered males, and clonal diversity was possibly underestimated.

A word on this clone: Its antigen is not known.

Sequencing used immunoSEQ multiplex PCR; TCRdb keeps in-frame clones, though not all of them. The data show roughly 180,000 clones, 90% to 95% seen once. The J gene is TRBJ2-2, the V gene TRBV25-1, with D perhaps TRBD1 (7 bases). Sequenced here: peripheral blood, sampled on day 0 of AZD1222 vaccination. The source is an adult in good health. CDR3 in DNA: TGTGCCAGCAGTGACTCCAGGGGGACTTTGAACACCGGGGAGCTGTTTTTT. It specifies CASSDSRGTLNTGELFF.